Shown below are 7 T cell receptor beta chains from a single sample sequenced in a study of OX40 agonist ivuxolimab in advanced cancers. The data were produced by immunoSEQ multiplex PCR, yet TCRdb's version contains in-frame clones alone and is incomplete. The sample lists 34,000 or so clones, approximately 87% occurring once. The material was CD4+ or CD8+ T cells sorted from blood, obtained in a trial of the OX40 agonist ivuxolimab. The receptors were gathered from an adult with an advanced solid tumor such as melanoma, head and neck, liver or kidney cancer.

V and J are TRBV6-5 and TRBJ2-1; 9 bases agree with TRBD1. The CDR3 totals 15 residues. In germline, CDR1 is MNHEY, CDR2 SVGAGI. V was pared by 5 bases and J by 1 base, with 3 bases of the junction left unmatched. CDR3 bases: TGTGCCAGCAGTCCTGACAGGGGGTCCTACAATGAGCAGTTCTTC. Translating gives CASSPDRGSYNEQFF.

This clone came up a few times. The CDR3 here is CASSSEQGAWTEAFF. The CDR3 nucleotides read TGCGCCAGCAGCTCGGAACAGGGGGCATGGACTGAAGCTTTCTTT. V gene TRBV5-1 combines with J gene TRBJ1-1, with 9 bases lining up with TRBD1. The CDR3 is 15 amino acids. Germline CDR1 SGHRS, CDR2 YFSETQ. With 3 bases clipped from V and 5 bases from J, the junction kept 8 bases outside the gene matches.

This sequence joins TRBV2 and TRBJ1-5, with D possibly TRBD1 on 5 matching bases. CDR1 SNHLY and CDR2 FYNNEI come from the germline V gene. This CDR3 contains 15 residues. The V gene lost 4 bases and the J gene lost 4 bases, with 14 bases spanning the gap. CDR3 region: CASSAGRGINQPQHF. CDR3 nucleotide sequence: TGTGCCAGCAGTGCGGGGAGGGGTATTAATCAGCCCCAGCATTTT.

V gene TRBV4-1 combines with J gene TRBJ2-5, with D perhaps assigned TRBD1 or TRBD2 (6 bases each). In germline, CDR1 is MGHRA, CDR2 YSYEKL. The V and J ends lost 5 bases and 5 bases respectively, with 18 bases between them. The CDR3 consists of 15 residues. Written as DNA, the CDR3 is TGCGCCAGCAGCGAAGTGTGGGGGGCTGGGGAGACCCAGTACTTC. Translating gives CASSEVWGAGETQYF.

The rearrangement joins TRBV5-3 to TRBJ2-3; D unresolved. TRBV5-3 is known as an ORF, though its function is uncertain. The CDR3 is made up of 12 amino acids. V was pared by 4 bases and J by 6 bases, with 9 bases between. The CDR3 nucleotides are TGTGCCAGAAGCGAGCCTGCGGATACGCAGTATTTT. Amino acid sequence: CARSEPADTQYF.

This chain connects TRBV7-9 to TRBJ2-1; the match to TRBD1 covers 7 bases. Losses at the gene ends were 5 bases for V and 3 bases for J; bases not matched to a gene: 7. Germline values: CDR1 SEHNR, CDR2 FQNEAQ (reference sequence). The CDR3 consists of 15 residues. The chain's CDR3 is CASSLRTGDYNEQFF. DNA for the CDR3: TGTGCCAGCAGCCTAAGGACAGGCGACTACAATGAGCAGTTCTTC.

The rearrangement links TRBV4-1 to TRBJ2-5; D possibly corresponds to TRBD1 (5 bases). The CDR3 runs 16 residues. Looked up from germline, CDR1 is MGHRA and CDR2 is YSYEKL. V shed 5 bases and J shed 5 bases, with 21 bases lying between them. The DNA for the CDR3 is TGCGCCAGCAGCATCCGTCCCCCAGGGCAAGGGGAGACCCAGTACTTC. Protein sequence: CASSIRPPGQGETQYF.